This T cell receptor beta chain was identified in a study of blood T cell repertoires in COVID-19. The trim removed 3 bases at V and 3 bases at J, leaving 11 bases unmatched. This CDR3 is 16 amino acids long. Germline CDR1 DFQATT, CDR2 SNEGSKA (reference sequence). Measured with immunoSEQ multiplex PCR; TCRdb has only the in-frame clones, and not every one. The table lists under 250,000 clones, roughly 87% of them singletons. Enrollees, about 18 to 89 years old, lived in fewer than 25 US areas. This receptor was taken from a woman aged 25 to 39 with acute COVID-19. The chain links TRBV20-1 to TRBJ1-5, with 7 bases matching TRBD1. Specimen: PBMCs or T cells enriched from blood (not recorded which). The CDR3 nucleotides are TGCAGTGCTAGTGTTGCCCCCGGGACAGTCAATCAGCCCCAGCATTTT. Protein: CSASVAPGTVNQPQHF.